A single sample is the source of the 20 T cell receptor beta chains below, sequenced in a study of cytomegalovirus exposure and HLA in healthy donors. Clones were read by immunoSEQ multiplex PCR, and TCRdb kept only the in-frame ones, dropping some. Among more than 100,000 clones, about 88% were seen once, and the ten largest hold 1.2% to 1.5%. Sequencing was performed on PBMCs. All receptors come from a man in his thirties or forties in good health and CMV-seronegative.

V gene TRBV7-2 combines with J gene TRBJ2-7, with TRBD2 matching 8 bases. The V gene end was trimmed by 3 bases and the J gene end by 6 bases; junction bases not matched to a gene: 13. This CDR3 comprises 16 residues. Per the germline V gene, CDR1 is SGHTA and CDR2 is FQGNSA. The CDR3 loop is CASSFGVSGSSLEQYF. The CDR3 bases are TGTGCCAGCAGCTTCGGGGTCAGCGGGAGTTCGCTCGAGCAGTACTTC.

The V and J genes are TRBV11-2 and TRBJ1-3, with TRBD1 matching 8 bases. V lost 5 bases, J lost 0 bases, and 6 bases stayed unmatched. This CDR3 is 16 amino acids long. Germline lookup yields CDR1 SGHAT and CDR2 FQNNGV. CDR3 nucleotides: TGTGCCAGCAGCCTTAGGGGACAGGTCTCTGGAAACACCATATATTTT. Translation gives CASSLRGQVSGNTIYF.

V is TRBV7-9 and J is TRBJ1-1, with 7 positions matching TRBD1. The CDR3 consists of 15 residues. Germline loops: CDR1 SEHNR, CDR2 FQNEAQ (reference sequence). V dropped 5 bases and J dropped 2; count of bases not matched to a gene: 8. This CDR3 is CASSPPGGSNTEAFF. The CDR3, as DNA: TGTGCCAGCAGCCCCCCAGGGGGATCCAACACTGAAGCTTTCTTT.

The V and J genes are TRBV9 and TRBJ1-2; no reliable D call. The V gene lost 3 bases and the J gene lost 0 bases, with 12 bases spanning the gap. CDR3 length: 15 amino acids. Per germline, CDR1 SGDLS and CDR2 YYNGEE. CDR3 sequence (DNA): TGTGCCAGCAGCGGCCTAATCCCCTCTAACTATGGCTACACCTTC. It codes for CASSGLIPSNYGYTF.

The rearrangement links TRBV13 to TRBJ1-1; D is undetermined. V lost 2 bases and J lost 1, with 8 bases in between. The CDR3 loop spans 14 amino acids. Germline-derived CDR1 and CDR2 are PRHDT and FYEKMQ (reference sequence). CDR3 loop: CASSLRRENTEAFF. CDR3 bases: TGTGCCAGCAGCTTAAGGAGGGAGAACACTGAAGCTTTCTTT.

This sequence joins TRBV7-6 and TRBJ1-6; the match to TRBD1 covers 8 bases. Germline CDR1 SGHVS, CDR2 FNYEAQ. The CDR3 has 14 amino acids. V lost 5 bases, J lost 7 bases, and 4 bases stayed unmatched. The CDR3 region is CASSPRDRNSPLHF. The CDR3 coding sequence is TGTGCCAGCAGCCCCCGGGACAGGAATTCACCCCTCCACTTT.

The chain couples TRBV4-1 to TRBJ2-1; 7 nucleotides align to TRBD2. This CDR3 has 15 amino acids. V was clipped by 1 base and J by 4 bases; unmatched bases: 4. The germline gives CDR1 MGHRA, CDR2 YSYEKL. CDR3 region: CASSQAGTTYNEQFF. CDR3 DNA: TGCGCCAGCAGCCAAGCTGGGACTACATACAATGAGCAGTTCTTC.

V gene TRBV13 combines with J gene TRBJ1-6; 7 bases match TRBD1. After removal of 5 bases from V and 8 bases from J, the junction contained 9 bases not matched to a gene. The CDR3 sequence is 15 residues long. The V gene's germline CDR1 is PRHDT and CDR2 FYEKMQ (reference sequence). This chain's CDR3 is CASSPADRWDSPLHF. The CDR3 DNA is TGTGCCAGCAGCCCGGCGGACAGGTGGGATTCACCCCTCCACTTT. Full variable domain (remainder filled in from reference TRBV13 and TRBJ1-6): AAGVIQSPRHLIKEKRETATLKCYPIPRHDTVYWYQQGPGQDPQFLISFYEKMQSDKGSIPDRFSAQQFSDYHSELNMSSLELGDSALYFCASSPADRWDSPLHFGNGTRLTVT.

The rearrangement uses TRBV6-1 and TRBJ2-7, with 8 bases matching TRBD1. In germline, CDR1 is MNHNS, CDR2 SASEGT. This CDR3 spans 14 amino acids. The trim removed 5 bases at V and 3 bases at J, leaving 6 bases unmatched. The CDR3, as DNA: TGTGCCAGCAGTAAGGACAGGGCCTTCTACGAGCAGTACTTC. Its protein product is CASSKDRAFYEQYF.

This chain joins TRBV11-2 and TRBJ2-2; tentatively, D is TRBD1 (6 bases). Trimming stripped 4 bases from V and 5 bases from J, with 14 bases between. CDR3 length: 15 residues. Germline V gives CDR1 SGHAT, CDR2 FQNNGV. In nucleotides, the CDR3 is TGTGCCAGCAGCTCCACGGGACATACTACCGGGGAGCTGTTTTTT. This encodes CASSSTGHTTGELFF.

The DNA of the CDR3 is TGCAGCGCCCAGACAGGGCCCTTCGATGAAAAACTGTTTTTT. Translated, it gives CSAQTGPFDEKLFF. The rearrangement links TRBV29-1 to TRBJ1-4; 7 positions match TRBD1. The CDR3 is 14 residues long. Germline loops: CDR1 SQVTM, CDR2 ANQGSEA. V trimming: 7 bases; J trimming: 6 bases; junction bases outside the gene matches: 11. The entire variable domain, with the rest obtained from reference TRBV29-1 and TRBJ1-4, is as follows: SAVISQKPSRDICQRGTSLTIQCQVDSQVTMMFWYRQQPGQSLTLIATANQGSEATYESGFVIDKFPISRPNLTFSTLTVSNMSPEDSSIYLCSAQTGPFDEKLFFGSGTQLSVL.

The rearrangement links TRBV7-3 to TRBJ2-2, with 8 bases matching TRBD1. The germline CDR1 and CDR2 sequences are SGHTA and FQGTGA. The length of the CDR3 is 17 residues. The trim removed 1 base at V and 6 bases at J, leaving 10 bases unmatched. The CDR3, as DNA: TGTGCCAGCAGCTTAAGCTCCTCAGACAGGGGCCCCGGGGAGCTGTTTTTT. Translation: CASSLSSSDRGPGELFF.

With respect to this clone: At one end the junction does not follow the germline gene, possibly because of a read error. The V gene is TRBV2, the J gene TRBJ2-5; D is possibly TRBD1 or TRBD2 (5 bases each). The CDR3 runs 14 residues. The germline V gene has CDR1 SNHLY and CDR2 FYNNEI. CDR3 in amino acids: CASREGEYQETQYF. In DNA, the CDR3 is TGTGCCAGCCGTGAAGGGGAGTACCAAGAGACCCAGTACTTC. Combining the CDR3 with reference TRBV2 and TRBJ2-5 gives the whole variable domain EPEVTQTPSHQVTQMGQEVILRCVPISNHLYFYWYRQILGQKVEFLVSFYNNEISEKSEIFDDQFSVERPDGSNFTLKIRSTKLEDSAMYFCASREGEYQETQYFGPGTRLLVL.

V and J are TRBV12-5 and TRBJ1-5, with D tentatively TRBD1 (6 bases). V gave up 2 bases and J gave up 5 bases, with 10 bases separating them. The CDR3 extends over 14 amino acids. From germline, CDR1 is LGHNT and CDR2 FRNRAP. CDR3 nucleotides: TGTGCTAGTGGTTTGAACAGGGTGGATCAGCCCCAGCATTTT. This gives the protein CASGLNRVDQPQHF.

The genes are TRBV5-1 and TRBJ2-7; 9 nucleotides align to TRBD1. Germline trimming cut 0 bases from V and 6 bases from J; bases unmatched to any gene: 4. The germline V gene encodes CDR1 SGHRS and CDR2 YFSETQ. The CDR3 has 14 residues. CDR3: CASSLGDRASEQYF. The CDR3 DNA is TGCGCCAGCAGCTTGGGGGACAGGGCTAGCGAGCAGTACTTC.

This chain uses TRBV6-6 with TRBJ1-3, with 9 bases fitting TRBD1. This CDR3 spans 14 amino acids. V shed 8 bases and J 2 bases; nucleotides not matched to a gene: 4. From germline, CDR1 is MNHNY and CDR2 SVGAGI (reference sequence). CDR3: CASGGQGPGNTIYF. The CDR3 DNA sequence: TGTGCCAGCGGAGGACAGGGGCCTGGAAACACCATATATTTT.

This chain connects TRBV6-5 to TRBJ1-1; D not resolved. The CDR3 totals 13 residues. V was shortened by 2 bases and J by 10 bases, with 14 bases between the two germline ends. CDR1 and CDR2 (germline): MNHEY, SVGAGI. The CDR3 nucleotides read TGTGCCAGCAGTTACCAGACCGCGGGAATAGCTTTCTTT. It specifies CASSYQTAGIAFF.

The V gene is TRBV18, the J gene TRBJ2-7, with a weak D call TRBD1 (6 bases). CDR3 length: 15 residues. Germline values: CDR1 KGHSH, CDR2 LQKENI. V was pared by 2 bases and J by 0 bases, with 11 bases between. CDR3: CASSPGLDSSYEQYF. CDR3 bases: TGTGCCAGCTCACCAGGGTTGGACAGCTCCTACGAGCAGTACTTC.

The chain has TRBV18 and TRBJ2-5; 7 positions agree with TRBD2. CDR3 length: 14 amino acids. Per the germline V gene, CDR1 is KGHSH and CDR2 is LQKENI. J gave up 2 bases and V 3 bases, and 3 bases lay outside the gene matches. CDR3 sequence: CASSPRTSQETQYF. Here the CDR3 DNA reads TGTGCCAGCTCACCTCGGACTAGTCAAGAGACCCAGTACTTC.

CDR3 sequence reads: CATSRTRGHTEAFF. The CDR3 DNA sequence: TGTGCCACCAGCAGAACCAGGGGGCACACTGAAGCTTTCTTT. The J gene is TRBJ1-1, the V gene TRBV15; 8 bases map to TRBD1. The CDR3 length is 14 residues. Germline assignment: CDR1 LNHNV and CDR2 YYDKDF (reference sequence). Trimming removed 2 bases from V and 3 bases from J; junction bases left unmatched: 2.